This T cell receptor beta chain was captured in a study of CD8 T cells in ankylosing spondylitis. Ten or more counts support this clonotype. The antigen remains unidentified. TCRdb redid the calling of the 5' RACE reads with MiXCR, one entry per CDR3 protein. The sample holds about 170,000 distinct CDR3 sequences, 18% seen once. The germline CDR1 and CDR2 sequences are DFQATT and SNEGSKA (reference sequence). There are 15 residues in the CDR3. Trimming at V came to 5 bases and at J to 8 bases, leaving 11 bases not matched to a gene. Findings and limits, study-wide: Disease-linked clones reportedly concentrated significantly in matched ankylosing spondylitis synovial fluid.

Specimen: blood, either unsorted or a sorted T cell fraction (not recorded which). This clonotype was sampled from a male donor with ankylosing spondylitis or in good health (not recorded which). This rearrangement joins TRBV20-1 to TRBJ2-1; 11 bases map to TRBD2. The CDR3 nucleotides are TGCAGTGCTTCCCCACTAGCGGGAGTCGGCGATGAGCAGTTCTTC. Translation gives CSASPLAGVGDEQFF.